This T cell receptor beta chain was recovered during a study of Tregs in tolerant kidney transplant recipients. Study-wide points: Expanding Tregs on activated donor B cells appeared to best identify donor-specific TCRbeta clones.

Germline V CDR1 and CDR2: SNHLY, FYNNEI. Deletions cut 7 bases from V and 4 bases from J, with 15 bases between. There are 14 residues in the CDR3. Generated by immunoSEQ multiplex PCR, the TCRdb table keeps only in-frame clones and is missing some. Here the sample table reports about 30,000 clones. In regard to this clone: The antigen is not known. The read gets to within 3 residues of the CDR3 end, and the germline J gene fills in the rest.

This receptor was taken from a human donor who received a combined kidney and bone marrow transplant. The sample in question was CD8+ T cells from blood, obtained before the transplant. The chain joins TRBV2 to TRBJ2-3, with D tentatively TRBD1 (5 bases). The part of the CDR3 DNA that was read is TGTGCCAGCATCGCAGGGCCCACCCCAGATACG. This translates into CASIAGPTPDT. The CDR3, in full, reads CASIAGPTPDTQYF.